This entry is about one T cell receptor beta chain. Germline CDR1 is MGHRA and CDR2 is YSYEKL. This CDR3 spans 17 amino acids. V lost 0 bases to trimming and J lost 6 bases; unmatched junction nucleotides: 13. Clones were sequenced by immunoSEQ multiplex PCR, and TCRdb holds only the in-frame ones, with some missing. The sample yields 70,000 to 95,000 clones, less than 95% seen once. These data belong to a study of OX40 agonist ivuxolimab in advanced cancers. The specimen comprised CD4+ or CD8+ T cells sorted from blood, sampled in a trial of the OX40 agonist ivuxolimab. This chain connects TRBV4-1 to TRBJ2-5; 7 bases align to TRBD1. The receptor comes from an adult with an advanced solid tumor such as melanoma, head and neck, liver or kidney cancer. The CDR3 protein is CASSQDTGVVSWKTQYF. CDR3 in DNA: TGCGCCAGCAGCCAAGATACAGGGGTGGTATCCTGGAAGACCCAGTACTTC.